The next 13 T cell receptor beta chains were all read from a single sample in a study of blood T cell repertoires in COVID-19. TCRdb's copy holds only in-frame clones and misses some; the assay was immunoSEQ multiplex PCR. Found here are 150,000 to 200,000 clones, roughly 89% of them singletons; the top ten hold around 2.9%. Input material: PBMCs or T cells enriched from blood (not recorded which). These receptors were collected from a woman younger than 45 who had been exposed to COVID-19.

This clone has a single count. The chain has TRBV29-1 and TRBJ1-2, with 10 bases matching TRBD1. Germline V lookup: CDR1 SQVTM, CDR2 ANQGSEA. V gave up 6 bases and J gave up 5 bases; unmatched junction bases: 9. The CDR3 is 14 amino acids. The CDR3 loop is CSVAQRQGAYGYTF. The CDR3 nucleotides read TGCAGCGTCGCACAGAGACAGGGGGCGTATGGCTACACCTTC.

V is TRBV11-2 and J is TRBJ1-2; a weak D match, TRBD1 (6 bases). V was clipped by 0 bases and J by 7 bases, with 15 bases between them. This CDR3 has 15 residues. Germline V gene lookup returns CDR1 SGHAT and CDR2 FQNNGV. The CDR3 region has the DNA TGTGCCAGCAGCTTAGAGGGGGCGCTGGGCCTTGGCTACACCTTC. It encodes CASSLEGALGLGYTF.

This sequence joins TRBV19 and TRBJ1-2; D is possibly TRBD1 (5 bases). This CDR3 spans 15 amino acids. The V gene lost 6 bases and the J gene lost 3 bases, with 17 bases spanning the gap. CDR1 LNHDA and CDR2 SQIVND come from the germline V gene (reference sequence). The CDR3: CASRSPDTGDYGYTF. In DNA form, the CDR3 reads TGTGCCAGTAGGAGCCCTGACACAGGTGACTATGGCTACACCTTC.

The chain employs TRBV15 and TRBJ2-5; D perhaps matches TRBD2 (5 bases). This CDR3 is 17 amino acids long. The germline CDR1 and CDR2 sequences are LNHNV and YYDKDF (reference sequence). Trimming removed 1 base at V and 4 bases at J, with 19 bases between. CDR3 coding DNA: TGTGCCACCAGCAGAGGATTGAGCGGAACTAACGGAGAGACCCAGTACTTC. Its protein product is CATSRGLSGTNGETQYF.

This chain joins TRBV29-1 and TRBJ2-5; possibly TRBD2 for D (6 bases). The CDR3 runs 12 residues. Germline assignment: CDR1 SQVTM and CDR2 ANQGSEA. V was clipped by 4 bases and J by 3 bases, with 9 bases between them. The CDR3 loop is CSVVWREETQYF. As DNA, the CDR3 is TGCAGCGTTGTTTGGAGGGAAGAGACCCAGTACTTC.

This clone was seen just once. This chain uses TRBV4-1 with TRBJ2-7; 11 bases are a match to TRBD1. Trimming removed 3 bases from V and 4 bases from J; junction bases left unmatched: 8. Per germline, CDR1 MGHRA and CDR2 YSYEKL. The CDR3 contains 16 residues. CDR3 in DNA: TGCGCCAGCAGCCAGTTAGGGACAGGGGGTACTTACGAGCAGTACTTC. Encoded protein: CASSQLGTGGTYEQYF.

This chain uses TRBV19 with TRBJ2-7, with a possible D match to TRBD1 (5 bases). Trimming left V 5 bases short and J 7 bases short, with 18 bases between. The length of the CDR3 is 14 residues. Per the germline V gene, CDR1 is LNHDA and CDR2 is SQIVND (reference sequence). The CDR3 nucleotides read TGTGCCAGTAGTGGTGAACAGGAGCACGGAGAGCAGTACTTC. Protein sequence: CASSGEQEHGEQYF.

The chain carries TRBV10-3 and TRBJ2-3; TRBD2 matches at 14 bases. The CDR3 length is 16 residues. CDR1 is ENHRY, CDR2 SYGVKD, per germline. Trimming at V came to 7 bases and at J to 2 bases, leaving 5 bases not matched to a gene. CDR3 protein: CAIMGTSGGNTDTQYF. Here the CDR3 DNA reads TGTGCCATCATGGGGACTAGCGGGGGCAACACAGATACGCAGTATTTT.

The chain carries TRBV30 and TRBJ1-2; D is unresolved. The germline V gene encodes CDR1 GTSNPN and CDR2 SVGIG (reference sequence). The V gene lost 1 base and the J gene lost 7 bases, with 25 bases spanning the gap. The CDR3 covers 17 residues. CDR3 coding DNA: TGTGCCTGGAGTGGCCTATTAACTCTGATAGGTGGCGGTGGCTACACCTTC. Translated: CAWSGLLTLIGGGGYTF.

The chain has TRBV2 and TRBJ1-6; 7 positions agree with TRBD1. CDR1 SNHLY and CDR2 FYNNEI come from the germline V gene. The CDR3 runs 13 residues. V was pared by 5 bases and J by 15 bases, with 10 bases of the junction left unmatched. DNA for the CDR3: TGTGCCAGCAGTATTCGGACAGGTTTCCACCTCCACTTT. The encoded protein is CASSIRTGFHLHF.

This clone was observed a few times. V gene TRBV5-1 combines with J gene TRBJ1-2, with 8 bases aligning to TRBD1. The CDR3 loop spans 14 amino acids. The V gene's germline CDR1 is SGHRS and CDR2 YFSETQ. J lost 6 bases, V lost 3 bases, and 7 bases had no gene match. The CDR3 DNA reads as TGCGCCAGCAGCTCCCCGGACAGGGAAAATGGCTACACCTTC. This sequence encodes CASSSPDRENGYTF.

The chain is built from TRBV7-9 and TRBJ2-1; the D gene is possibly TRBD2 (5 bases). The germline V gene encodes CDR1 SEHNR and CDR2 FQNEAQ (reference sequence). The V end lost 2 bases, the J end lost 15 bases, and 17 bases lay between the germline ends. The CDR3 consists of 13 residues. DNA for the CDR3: TGTGCCAGCAGCTTAAATGTTCCCGGGGATCGGTTCTTC. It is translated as CASSLNVPGDRFF.

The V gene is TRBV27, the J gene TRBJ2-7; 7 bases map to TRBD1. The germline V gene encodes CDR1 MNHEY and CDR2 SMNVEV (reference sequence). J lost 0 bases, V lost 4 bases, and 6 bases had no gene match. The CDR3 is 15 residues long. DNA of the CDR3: TGTGCCAGCAGTTCCCGGGGACAGCGCTCCTACGAGCAGTACTTC. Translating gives CASSSRGQRSYEQYF.